Following are 3 T cell receptor beta chains from one sample sequenced in a study of blood T cell repertoires in COVID-19. TCRdb's copy holds only in-frame clones and misses some; the assay was immunoSEQ multiplex PCR. The sample contains 150,000 or so clones, 76% of which appear only once. The sequenced sample was peripheral blood. All receptors come from a woman older than 75 with active or convalescent COVID-19.

The genes are TRBV21-1 and TRBJ1-1. TRBV21-1 is listed as a pseudogene. There are 12 residues in the CDR3. In DNA, the CDR3 is TGTGCCAGCAGGGGAGGGTGCACTGAAGCTTTCTTT. Translating gives CASRGGCTEAFF.

This clone was seen a handful of times. J is TRBJ2-7 and V is TRBV10-2; 12 nucleotides agree with TRBD2. The CDR3 runs 17 residues. The V gene end was trimmed by 5 bases and the J gene end by 0 bases; junction bases not matched to a gene: 8. Germline loops: CDR1 WSHSY, CDR2 SAAADI. The CDR3 DNA follows: TGCGCCAGCAGTTCCTCACTAGCGGGGGGCGTCTCCTACGAGCAGTACTTC. Its protein product is CASSSSLAGGVSYEQYF.

The chain carries TRBV18 and TRBJ1-5, with 8 positions matching TRBD1. The CDR3 contains 14 residues. CDR1 KGHSH and CDR2 LQKENI come from the germline V gene. The J segment lost 3 bases and the V segment lost 5 bases, leaving 3 bases of the junction unmatched. The CDR3 DNA is TGTGCCAGCTCATCGGACAGGGTCAATCAGCCCCAGCATTTT. Translating gives CASSSDRVNQPQHF.